This entry features one TCR beta chain sequence. These data come from a study of patients and donors after allogeneic stem cell transplantation. TCRdb independently ran MiXCR on the RT-PCR reads; one entry per CDR3 protein. The sample records fewer than 200,000 distinct CDR3 sequences, 30% being singletons. The germline CDR1 and CDR2 sequences are SQVTM and ANQGSEA. The CDR3 contains 14 residues. Trimming removed 5 bases at V and 0 bases at J, with 11 bases between. The chain combines TRBV29-1 with TRBJ1-3; no clear D. Sequences were obtained from blood, either unsorted or a sorted T cell fraction (not recorded which). The receptor was isolated from a human donor who was either an allogeneic HSCT recipient or a stem cell or donor lymphocyte infusion donor (not recorded which). It is not recorded whose cells these are; they may come from a transplant donor. The CDR3 spells CSVRRWDSGNTIYF. CDR3 coding DNA: TGCAGCGTTCGTAGGTGGGACTCTGGAAACACCATATATTTT.